The source of this T cell receptor (beta chain) is a study of blood T cell repertoires in COVID-19. Study details: The analysed material was cDNA or gDNA that came from T cells, B-cell-depleted T cells, or PBMCs.

Germline V CDR1 and CDR2: SGHRS, YFSETQ. The CDR3 is 16 residues long. Trimming cost V 4 bases and J 0 bases, with 16 bases left between them. In the authors' workflow: It was from reference gene primer amplification that nucleated cell counts were estimated. Sequencing used immunoSEQ multiplex PCR; TCRdb keeps in-frame clones, though not all of them. Clone size and V and J calls were adopted from that table, with D and trimming inferred from the DNA. The repertoire includes tens of thousands of clones, about 87% of them detected once, and 2% to 2.5% sits in the top ten. The count of this clone is one.

This receptor was taken from a human donor in a cohort sampled during active COVID-19. The chain combines TRBV5-1 with TRBJ1-1, with TRBD1 as a possible D gene (6 bases). The sample consisted of peripheral blood. CDR3 nucleotides: TGCGCCAGCAGCAAAGCCTACAGGGATATGAACACTGAAGCTTTCTTT. Protein sequence: CASSKAYRDMNTEAFF.